This T cell receptor beta chain was profiled in a study of cytomegalovirus exposure and HLA in healthy donors (dated 2017 in TCRdb). Background on the whole study: An earlier analysis of under 600 of the donors reported about 250 Gb of sequence data and 117 million unique TCR beta sequences from 150 million to 200 million T cells. An early release covering roughly 600 HLA-typed donors comprised about 300 gigabases of sequencing data and 85 million or so unique TCR sequences. Of the 300 to 500 genotyped donors, 80% to 90% were placed in the genetic ancestry cluster associated with self-reported Caucasian donors. The study aimed to test whether cataloging public T cell receptors could reveal signatures of past pathogen exposure. The T cell repertoires of 700 or so subjects were profiled by immunosequencing and related to cytomegalovirus serostatus. In addition to the first cohort of 666 subjects, a separate validation cohort of 100 to 150 different subjects was used. To predict cytomegalovirus infection status, the study combined high-throughput TCR immunosequencing, statistical association of individual TCRs with disease status, and machine learning. A later analysis re-examined previously published TCR beta repertoires from over 500 donors and added high-resolution HLA genotyping to investigate patterns of TCR occurrence. Rather than using new phenotypic data, the later analysis identified candidate immune exposures from TCR beta sequences and from how often those sequences occurred across donors. To decide whether each TCR beta V gene segment behaved as functional or pseudogenic, an earlier analysis of fewer than 750 of the donors relied on high-throughput TCR beta sequencing. Donor age, sex, ethnicity and CMV serostatus were compiled alongside the repertoire data. A later genetic analysis used genome-wide SNP genotypes for about 65% of the roughly 670 donors, treating that subset as a discovery cohort. Every repertoire in the discovery cohort had been generated on one and the same sequencing platform. Both class I and class II loci were covered by HLA typing, at four-digit resolution. Typing coverage differed by locus: A, B, C, DRB1 and DQB1 were typed in about 620-630 donors, DQA1 in approximately 520, DPA1 in some 600, and DPB1 in 400 to 490. Four or five DR-DQ haplotypes were handled as single units for association and clustering, since linkage in the cohort was strong. Among 398 genotyped donors of the cohort, an average of around 240,000 unique TCR beta nucleotide sequences was sequenced per donor, of which 15% to 20% were non-productive.

The CDR3 measures 11 amino acids from cysteine to phenylalanine. Kept here is only the CDR3 DNA, which spans 33 bases and is read in frame from base 1. The germline V gene (reference sequence) supplies CDR1 SEHNR and CDR2 FQNEAQ. V is shortened by 3 bases, J by 6 bases, and the region joining them spans 3 bases. The cohort comprised 670 or so healthy bone marrow donors. At the time of sampling, all cohort members were nominally healthy, though unrecorded immune exposures were likely present. The donor tested CMV seronegative, placing the donor among the 300 to 400 seronegative members of the cohort. A peripheral blood sample was provided by each donor, and peripheral blood mononuclear cells were used for TCR beta sequencing. Genomic DNA extraction from the blood cell samples was performed with the Qiagen DNeasy Blood Extraction Kit. Libraries were prepared through the immunoSEQ multiplex PCR assay. For the multiplex PCR, a mixture combining 60 forward primers for TCR Vbeta segments and 13 reverse primers for TCR Jbeta segments was used. The CDR3 region of rearranged TCR beta genes was amplified from genomic DNA with a multiplex PCR assay. The Illumina HiSeq System was used to sequence the amplified TCR beta libraries as 87-base-pair reads. The authors' pipeline ran thus. In a later analysis, tens of millions of unique TCR beta chains were counted across the 650 to 700 repertoires, and approximately 9.9 million of these chains were shared by at least two donors. A nearest-neighbor algorithm error-corrected the raw reads and collapsed the reads into unique sequences, merging closely related sequences to remove PCR and sequencing errors. V, D and J gene segments were assigned by aligning CDR3 sequences to IMGT reference sequences. For a sequence to be retained, a match of at least six nucleotides was required to both a V gene segment and a J gene segment. Rearrangements were called productive when the CDR3 lacked stop codons and stayed in frame with V and J; all others were non-productive. CDR3 was defined according to IMGT convention as the region running from the second conserved V-encoded cysteine to the conserved J-encoded phenylalanine. Sequences without an unambiguous match to a single V gene segment were excluded from the earlier analysis of 500 to 700 of the donors. In an earlier analysis of several hundred of the donors, a V segment was called functional when productive rearrangements were above 56.7%, and segregating when the standard deviation between donors exceeded 5%. To diagnose cytomegalovirus status from the catalog of TCR beta chain sequences, a statistical classification framework was built. In a later analysis, V and J genes were assigned by comparing TCR nucleotide sequences against IMGT/GENE-DB human TR gene sequences. The TCRdist pipeline was used in a later analysis to assign CDR3 sequences and most-parsimonious VDJ recombination scenarios. In a later analysis, every TCR beta chain was defined by the combination of its CDR3 amino acid sequence and its V-gene family, and reads without a unique V-gene family were dropped. As a way to deal with suspected cross-contamination and a sequencing artifact, a later analysis dropped roughly 600 nucleotide sequences that were highly shared and had low generation probability. For each public chain, a later analysis derived a clonal expansion index from normalized ranks of inferred template counts within each repertoire. Generation probabilities in a later analysis came from a VDJ recombination model fitted to out-of-frame rearrangements, and those results were checked against IGoR. Hypergeometric tests were used in a later analysis to score TCR-TCR, TCR-HLA and TCR-CMV co-occurrence, with a repertoire-size bias correction applied to the TCR pairs. To estimate false discovery rates, a later analysis permuted the HLA or CMV assignments 20 times. A later analysis grouped co-occurring TCRs with DBSCAN, adding TCRdist sequence similarity when clustering within HLA-allele-positive subsets. For co-occurrence clustering, repertoires with fewer than 30,000 or more than 120,000 public chains were excluded, along with roughly five repertoires with anomalous nucleotide sharing. Drawn from immuneACCESS, this table holds only the in-frame rearrangements with V and J called that TCRdb kept. Clones are partly lost; checked studies trace under half to an unresolved V gene and leave the rest unexplained. The DNA gave D and trimming, while V, J and clone size come from that table. A total of fewer than 250,000 clones appear in this sample, roughly 75% of them only once. Clones ranked in the top ten supply under 2% of the sample.

Overall study results and their limits: Because the 87-base-pair reads could not distinguish some IMGT-functional V segments, including TRBV6-2 and TRBV6-3, those segments were excluded. In a later analysis, HLA-associated TCR beta chains showed more clonal expansion and lower generation probabilities than non-associated chains that were equally common. Linkage disequilibrium might explain the correlated functional status among segregating V segments, but an unknown experimental factor could not be ruled out. Three of the identified cytomegalovirus-associated TCR beta chains were confirmed in vitro to be specific for cytomegalovirus antigens. A further reported finding was that TCR beta sequences accurately predicted the HLA-A and HLA-B alleles for most subjects in the first cohort. While some public TCRs were present in many individuals, most TCR sequences turned up only very rarely across donors. At a false discovery rate of 0.05, a later analysis linked roughly 17,000 TCR beta sequences to specific HLA alleles. In this cohort, only TCR beta chains were sequenced, and detectable features were limited by the absence of alpha or paired-chain data. The study gave a list of 150 to 200 TCR beta chains associated with cytomegalovirus. A later analysis found that TCR association rates varied across HLA loci, with DRB1 alleles showing the most associated TCRs and HLA-C alleles the fewest. A cluster of highly shared sequence variants was judged likely to be a technical artifact of the sequencing pipeline. In both the original and validation cohorts, the classifier was reported to diagnose cytomegalovirus status with high specificity and sensitivity. Strong co-occurrence of HLA alleles, especially DR and DQ, made assigning TCR associations to individual alleles difficult. Compared with the roughly 700-donor mean, donors in an Asian-associated ancestry cluster had fewer N-insertions in productive TCRs, according to a later genetic analysis. The earlier analysis of almost 600 of the donors excluded roughly 16 rarely observed V segments, including chromosome 9 orphons, because counts were too low. According to a later analysis, parvovirus B19, influenza, CMV and Epstein-Barr virus appeared linked to several top co-occurrence clusters. An earlier analysis of roughly 570 of the donors showed that most TCR beta V segments appeared in productive rearrangements either about 87% or about 30% of the time, which broadly matched IMGT annotations. According to the authors, the approach could potentially be generalized to other disease states and immunological phenotypes. Because some donors lacked HLA typing at each locus, the association tests relied only on the typed subset. In a later analysis, most CMV-associated TCR beta chains were found to appear HLA-restricted, with HLA associations seemingly driven largely by CMV exposure. Immune exposure information for the cohort was limited to CMV serostatus. Presence/absence analyses assumed roughly uniform sequencing depth across donors, an assumption that may not hold. In a later genetic analysis, a missense DCLRE1C variant was associated with V-gene and J-gene trimming of TCR beta chains, and the association was replicated in an independent cohort.

In the case of this clone: Its antigen is not yet known. No clone much larger than this one lies a single base away; base qualities are absent.

Input material: PBMCs. The V gene is TRBV7-9 and the J gene is TRBJ2-1, with the identity of the D gene unclear. The origin of this receptor is a woman younger than 45 in good health and CMV-seronegative. The CDR3 here reads CASSFSNEQFF. In nucleotide form, the sequence is TGTGCCAGCAGCTTTAGCAATGAGCAGTTCTTC.